The present entry profiles one T cell receptor (beta chain) with its context. The sample belongs to a study of cytomegalovirus exposure and HLA in healthy donors. Assay used: immunoSEQ multiplex PCR; TCRdb lists only in-frame clones, some missing. The table has 250,000 or so clones, 87% seen once. CDR3 length: 15 amino acids. The V and J ends lost 3 bases and 1 base, in that order; junction bases with no gene match: 6. Germline V gives CDR1 SGHRS, CDR2 YFSETQ. The donors belonged to the approximately 110-subject validation cohort, separate from the roughly 720-subject first cohort. The rearrangement uses TRBV5-1 and TRBJ1-1, with 7 bases identical to TRBD1. This clonotype was obtained from a man younger than 30 in good health and CMV-seropositive. The sample was PBMCs. CDR3 region: CASSSQGNGNTEAFF. The CDR3 bases are TGCGCCAGCAGCTCACAGGGGAACGGGAACACTGAAGCTTTCTTT.